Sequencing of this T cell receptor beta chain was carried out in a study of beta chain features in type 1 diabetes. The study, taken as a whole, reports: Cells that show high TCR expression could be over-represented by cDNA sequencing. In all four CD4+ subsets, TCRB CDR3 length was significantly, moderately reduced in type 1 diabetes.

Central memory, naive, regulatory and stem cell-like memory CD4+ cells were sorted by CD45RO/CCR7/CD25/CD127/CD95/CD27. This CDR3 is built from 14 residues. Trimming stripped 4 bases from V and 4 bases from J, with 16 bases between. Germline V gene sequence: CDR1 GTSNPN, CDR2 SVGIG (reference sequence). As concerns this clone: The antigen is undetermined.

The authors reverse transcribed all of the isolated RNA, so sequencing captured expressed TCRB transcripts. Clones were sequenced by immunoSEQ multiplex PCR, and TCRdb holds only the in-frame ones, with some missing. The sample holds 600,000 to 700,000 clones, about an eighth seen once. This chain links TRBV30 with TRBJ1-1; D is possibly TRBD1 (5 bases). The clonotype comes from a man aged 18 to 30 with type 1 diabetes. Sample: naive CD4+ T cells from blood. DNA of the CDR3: TGTGCCTGGACACAACAGGTTCGAGGCACTGAAGCTTTCTTT. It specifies CAWTQQVRGTEAFF.